This is a list of T cell receptor beta chains from one sample in a study of CD8+CD57+ T cells in acquired aplastic anemia. TCRdb recomputed calls from the reads with MiXCR, one row per CDR3 protein. The table has approximately 180,000 distinct CDR3 sequences, 40% to 50% seen once. What was sequenced was sorted CD4+, CD8+, or CD8+CD57+ T cells (not recorded which) from PBMCs. The receptors stem from a human donor with aplastic anemia. Both conserved end residues are part of each CDR3. A D gene is named only where the DNA matches it firmly. Expanded clones are given a class, and other clones once, few, many or no size at all.

clone_size d_call j_call v_call cdr3_nt cdr3_aa
. TRBD1 TRBJ1-1 TRBV10-3 TGTGCCAGCAGTGAAGCGGACAGGGGGGACACTGAAGCTTTCTTT CASSEADRGDTEAFF
. TRBD2 TRBJ2-1 TRBV20-1 TGCAGTGCCCTCCGTATTAGCGGGGGAAACAATGGGCAGTTCTTC CSALRISGGNNGQFF
. TRBD1 TRBJ1-3 TRBV3-1 TGTGCCAGCAGCACAGGGGGCTTTGGAAACACCATATATTTT CASSTGGFGNTIYF
. . TRBJ1-5 TRBV3-1 TGTGCCAGCAGCCACGGACGGGGAATTCAGCCCCAGCATTTT CASSHGRGIQPQHF
. TRBD1 TRBJ2-3 TRBV7-6 TGTGCCAGCAGCTTAGCCCCGGCAGGGGGTGGCACAGATACGCAGTATTTT CASSLAPAGGGTDTQYF
few . TRBJ2-7 TRBV7-3 TGTGCCAGCAGCCCAGGGGGCGGGAGGGCCTACGAGCAGTACTTC CASSPGGGRAYEQYF
once . TRBJ1-1 TRBV7-6 TGTGCCAGCAGCGTGGACACGAACACTGAAGCTCTCTTT CASSVDTNTEALF
. TRBD1 TRBJ2-5 TRBV19 TGTGCCAGTAGCCGACAGGGGGAGATGGGGGAGACCCAGTACTTC CASSRQGEMGETQYF
many TRBD1 TRBJ2-5 TRBV6-1 TGTGCCAGCAGTCAGCCAGGGGGCGAGCGGGAGACCCAGTACTTC CASSQPGGERETQYF
. . TRBJ2-7 TRBV10-3 TGTGCCATCAGTGAGTCGGGGGGCAGGGAATACGAGCAGTACTTC CAISESGGREYEQYF
. . TRBJ1-6 TRBV4-1 TGCGCCAGCAGCCAAGGGGAACAGGTTAATTCACCCCTCCACTTT CASSQGEQVNSPLHF
. . TRBJ1-1 TRBV2 TGTGCCAGCAGTGTGTGGGCGGCTGAAGTTTTCTTT CASSVWAAEVFF
. . TRBJ1-2 TRBV6-5 TGTGCCAGCAGTTACTCGAGGGGGAACTATGGCTACACCTTC CASSYSRGNYGYTF
. TRBD2 TRBJ2-3 TRBV10-2 TGCGCCAGCAGTGAGTTTGCGACTAGCGGTAACAATGAGCAGTATTTT CASSEFATSGNNEQYF
. TRBD2 TRBJ2-2 TRBV5-4 TGTGCCAGCAGCTCGGACGGGGGGGGCCCGAACACCGGGGAGCTGTTTTTT CASSSDGGGPNTGELFF
. . TRBJ1-1 TRBV7-8 TGTGCCAGCAGCTTAAAGGGTGGGGGCACTGAAGCTTTCTTT CASSLKGGGTEAFF
many . TRBJ2-2 TRBV5-6 TGTGCCAGCAGCTTTCCCCGCGCGGGCAACAAGTACACCGGGGAGCTGTTTTTT CASSFPRAGNKYTGELFF
many TRBD1 TRBJ1-2 TRBV5-5 TGTGCCAGCAGCTTGCAGGGGGACTATGGCTACACCTTC CASSLQGDYGYTF
many . TRBJ1-3 TRBV9 TGTGCCAGCAGCGTAGGAGGGGTCTGGGGAAACACCATATATTTT CASSVGGVWGNTIYF
. . TRBJ1-5 TRBV2 TGTGCCAGCAGTCCGGCCCGGGGCCAAGAGGCCCAGCATTTT CASSPARGQEAQHF
many . TRBJ2-5 TRBV9 TGTGCCAGCAGCGTAGTAACTGCGAAAGGGAAGAAGACCCAGTACTTC CASSVVTAKGKKTQYF
many . TRBJ1-1 TRBV29-1 TGCAGCGTTGATCGGGGGCCTATGAACACTGAAGCTTTCTTT CSVDRGPMNTEAFF
few . TRBJ1-1 TRBV18 TGTGCCAGCTCACCAAAGACGAGCACTGAAGCTTTCTTT CASSPKTSTEAFF
many TRBD2 TRBJ2-1 TRBV2 TGTGCCACCCGAGGGGGACTAGCGGGGGGACCCTACAATGAGCAGTTCTTC CATRGGLAGGPYNEQFF
many TRBD2 TRBJ2-1 TRBV7-1 TGTGCCAGCAGCTCACTCCCCTTCAGGACTAGCGGGGTCTGGGGTAATGAGCAGTTCTTC CASSSLPFRTSGVWGNEQFF
many . TRBJ2-3 TRBV6-5 TGTGCCAGCAGTTACGCTCCAGATACGCAGTATTTT CASSYAPDTQYF
. . TRBJ1-1 TRBV9 TGTGCCAGCAGCGTGGGTGGGCCTGAAGCTTTCTTT CASSVGGPEAFF
many . TRBJ2-7 TRBV2 TGTGCCAGCATTAAACGTTCTCCCCTCCACGAGCAGTACTTC CASIKRSPLHEQYF
. . TRBJ2-7 TRBV5-6 TGTGCCAGCAGCTTGAGAAGGGATTTTAGGGGCGAGCAGTACTTC CASSLRRDFRGEQYF